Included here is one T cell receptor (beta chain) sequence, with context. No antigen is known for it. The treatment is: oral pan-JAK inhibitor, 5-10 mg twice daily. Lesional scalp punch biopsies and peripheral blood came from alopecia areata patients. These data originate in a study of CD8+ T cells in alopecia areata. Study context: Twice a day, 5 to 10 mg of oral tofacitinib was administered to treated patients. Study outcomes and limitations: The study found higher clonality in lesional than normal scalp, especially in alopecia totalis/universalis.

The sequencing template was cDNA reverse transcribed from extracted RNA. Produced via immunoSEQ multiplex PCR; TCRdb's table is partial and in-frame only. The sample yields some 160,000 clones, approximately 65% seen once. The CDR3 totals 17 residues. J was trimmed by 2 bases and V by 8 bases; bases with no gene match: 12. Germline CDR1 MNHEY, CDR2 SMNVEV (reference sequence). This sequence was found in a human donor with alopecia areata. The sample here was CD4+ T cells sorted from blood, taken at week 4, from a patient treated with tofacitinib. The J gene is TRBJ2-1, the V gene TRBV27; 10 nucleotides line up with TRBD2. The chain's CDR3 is CASGTKLAGRTYNEQFF. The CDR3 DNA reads TGTGCCAGCGGCACCAAACTAGCGGGGAGAACCTACAATGAGCAGTTCTTC.